Listed below are T cell receptor beta chains from one sample, sequenced in a study of blood T cell repertoires in COVID-19. Libraries were prepared by immunoSEQ multiplex PCR; TCRdb keeps only in-frame clonotypes and omits some of them. This sample has around 60,000 clones; around nine tenths occur once, and the top ten carry 9.1%. The sample taken for sequencing was peripheral blood. The receptors were gathered from a woman over 75 with active COVID-19. Both conserved end residues are part of each CDR3. The order of the fields is D gene, V gene, J gene, clone size, CDR3 DNA, CDR3 protein. A D gene is named only where the DNA matches it firmly. Clone size is shown for a subset of rows, as once, few, many or a class of expanded clone.

d_gene: TRBD1; v_gene: TRBV5-6; j_gene: TRBJ1-3; abundance: .; CDR3nt: TGTGCCAGCAGCGGACGACAGGGGGCATCTGGAAACACCATATATTTT; CDR3aa: CASSGRQGASGNTIYF
d_gene: TRBD1; v_gene: TRBV27; j_gene: TRBJ2-1; abundance: .; CDR3nt: TGTGCCAGCAGCACCGGGACAGGGTTTGAAAATGAGCAGTTCTTC; CDR3aa: CASSTGTGFENEQFF
d_gene: TRBD2; v_gene: TRBV5-1; j_gene: TRBJ2-1; abundance: .; CDR3nt: TGCGCCACCTCAGGGACTAGCGGGGGGGCAGGGCAGTTCTTC; CDR3aa: CATSGTSGGAGQFF
d_gene: .; v_gene: TRBV5-4; j_gene: TRBJ2-1; abundance: .; CDR3nt: TGTGCCAGCAGCTCTGGACTCCGAGCCACATTCAATGAGCAGTTCTTC; CDR3aa: CASSSGLRATFNEQFF
d_gene: .; v_gene: TRBV19; j_gene: TRBJ2-5; abundance: .; CDR3nt: TGTGCCAGCCAAATGAGGGGAGGTGGAGAGACCCAGTACTTC; CDR3aa: CASQMRGGGETQYF
d_gene: TRBD1; v_gene: TRBV11-2; j_gene: TRBJ2-7; abundance: .; CDR3nt: TGTGCCAGCAGGAAAGGACAGGGGGGCTACGAGCAGTACTTC; CDR3aa: CASRKGQGGYEQYF
d_gene: .; v_gene: TRBV28; j_gene: TRBJ2-3; abundance: once; CDR3nt: TGTGCCAGCAGTCGGAAGGGGAGCACAGATACGCAGTATTTT; CDR3aa: CASSRKGSTDTQYF
d_gene: .; v_gene: TRBV1; j_gene: TRBJ2-3; abundance: once; CDR3nt: TGCACCAGCAGCCAGGCAAGACAGGGGACAGATACGCAGTATTTT; CDR3aa: CTSSQARQGTDTQYF
d_gene: TRBD1; v_gene: TRBV5-1; j_gene: TRBJ1-2; abundance: .; CDR3nt: TGCGCCAGCAGCTCCGCACAGGGGTCTCTTTTTGGCTACACCTTC; CDR3aa: CASSSAQGSLFGYTF
d_gene: TRBD1; v_gene: TRBV19; j_gene: TRBJ1-3; abundance: .; CDR3nt: TGTGCCAGTAGTGTCCAACAGGGGGTGAACACCATATATTTT; CDR3aa: CASSVQQGVNTIYF
d_gene: .; v_gene: TRBV19; j_gene: TRBJ2-5; abundance: .; CDR3nt: TGTGCCAGTGGCCCGGCCAGGGGAGAGACCCAGTACTTC; CDR3aa: CASGPARGETQYF
d_gene: .; v_gene: TRBV6-5; j_gene: TRBJ1-1; abundance: .; CDR3nt: TGTGCCAGCAACGACGGGGTGCGCACTGAAGCTTTCTTT; CDR3aa: CASNDGVRTEAFF
d_gene: TRBD1; v_gene: TRBV5-6; j_gene: TRBJ1-2; abundance: .; CDR3nt: TGTGCCAGCAGCCGGACAGGGGACTATGGCTACACCTTC; CDR3aa: CASSRTGDYGYTF
d_gene: TRBD1; v_gene: TRBV6-1; j_gene: TRBJ1-2; abundance: .; CDR3nt: TGTGCCAGCAGTGAAACCATACAGGGGGCAGTCGACTACACCTTC; CDR3aa: CASSETIQGAVDYTF
d_gene: TRBD1; v_gene: TRBV2; j_gene: TRBJ2-7; abundance: .; CDR3nt: TGTGCCAGCAGCGGAGGGGGACAGGGGGCGTACGAGCAGTACTTC; CDR3aa: CASSGGGQGAYEQYF
d_gene: .; v_gene: TRBV2; j_gene: TRBJ2-3; abundance: .; CDR3nt: TGTGCCAGCAGTCCAAGCTCCCCCAGGCAAGCAGATACGCAGTATTTT; CDR3aa: CASSPSSPRQADTQYF
d_gene: .; v_gene: TRBV6-5; j_gene: TRBJ2-5; abundance: .; CDR3nt: TGTGCCAGCAACCTAGCCCAAGAGACCCAGTACTTC; CDR3aa: CASNLAQETQYF
d_gene: TRBD2; v_gene: TRBV24-1; j_gene: TRBJ2-5; abundance: few; CDR3nt: TGTGCCACCAGTGGGCTAGCGGGAGAGACCCAGTACTTC; CDR3aa: CATSGLAGETQYF
d_gene: TRBD2; v_gene: TRBV7-9; j_gene: TRBJ2-7; abundance: .; CDR3nt: TGTGCCAGCAGCCAGACCGGGACTAGCGAAATTGAGCAGTACTTC; CDR3aa: CASSQTGTSEIEQYF
d_gene: TRBD1; v_gene: TRBV2; j_gene: TRBJ2-3; abundance: once; CDR3nt: TGTGCCAGCAGTGAAGGGACAGGGGGCACAGATACGCAGTATTTT; CDR3aa: CASSEGTGGTDTQYF
d_gene: TRBD1; v_gene: TRBV6-5; j_gene: TRBJ1-1; abundance: .; CDR3nt: TGTGCCAGCAGCTGGGGACAGGGGAAAAGGGGTGAAGCTTTCTTT; CDR3aa: CASSWGQGKRGEAFF
d_gene: .; v_gene: TRBV28; j_gene: TRBJ1-3; abundance: .; CDR3nt: TGTGCCAGCAGCTCTATCCGGGGGACTGGAAACACCATATATTTT; CDR3aa: CASSSIRGTGNTIYF
d_gene: .; v_gene: TRBV6-2/TRBV6-3; j_gene: TRBJ2-1; abundance: .; CDR3nt: TGTGCCAGCAGTTTTGGGTTGGGGAGGTTCTTC; CDR3aa: CASSFGLGRFF
d_gene: .; v_gene: TRBV7-9; j_gene: TRBJ2-2; abundance: .; CDR3nt: TGTGCCAGCAGCTTCGGACAGTATGTCGCGAACACCGGGGAGCTGTTTTTT; CDR3aa: CASSFGQYVANTGELFF
d_gene: TRBD2; v_gene: TRBV6-4; j_gene: TRBJ2-2; abundance: .; CDR3nt: TGTGCCAGCAGTCGGGAGGGGCTACGCGGGGAGCTGTTTTTT; CDR3aa: CASSREGLRGELFF
d_gene: .; v_gene: TRBV28; j_gene: TRBJ1-2; abundance: once; CDR3nt: TGTGCCAGCAACACCGAGGTTCAGGGGGGCTACACCTTC; CDR3aa: CASNTEVQGGYTF
d_gene: .; v_gene: TRBV19; j_gene: TRBJ1-3; abundance: .; CDR3nt: TGTGCCAGTAGTCCACGGGGCGGAGTGGGGGGTAGGTCACTGCCCCACTCTGGAAACACCATATATTTT; CDR3aa: CASSPRGGVGGRSLPHSGNTIYF
d_gene: .; v_gene: TRBV7-6; j_gene: TRBJ2-1; abundance: .; CDR3nt: TGTGCCAGCAGCTTAGGAGCGAGCTCCTACAATGAGCAGTTCTTC; CDR3aa: CASSLGASSYNEQFF
d_gene: .; v_gene: TRBV20-1; j_gene: TRBJ1-2; abundance: .; CDR3nt: TGCAGTGCTAGTGGGAGCGGGGGCGCGGATTATGGCTACACCTTC; CDR3aa: CSASGSGGADYGYTF
d_gene: TRBD1; v_gene: TRBV7-2; j_gene: TRBJ2-3; abundance: .; CDR3nt: TGTGCCAGCAGCCCATATCAGGGGGCTAGCACAGATACGCAGTATTTT; CDR3aa: CASSPYQGASTDTQYF
d_gene: .; v_gene: TRBV5-6; j_gene: TRBJ2-5; abundance: .; CDR3nt: TGTGCCAGCAGCTTGGTTAAGTCGTACCAAGAGGCCCAGTACTTC; CDR3aa: CASSLVKSYQEAQYF
d_gene: TRBD1; v_gene: TRBV4-1; j_gene: TRBJ2-1; abundance: .; CDR3nt: TGCGCCAGCAGCCTCGGACAGGGGGCTTTCAATGAGCAGTTCTTC; CDR3aa: CASSLGQGAFNEQFF
d_gene: .; v_gene: TRBV30; j_gene: TRBJ2-2; abundance: .; CDR3nt: TGTGCCTGGATGGAGAGTACCGGGGAGCTGTTTTTT; CDR3aa: CAWMESTGELFF
d_gene: .; v_gene: TRBV24-1; j_gene: TRBJ1-1; abundance: .; CDR3nt: TGTGCCACCGCCCCCCCGAATCCAGAGAACACTGAAGCTTTCTTT; CDR3aa: CATAPPNPENTEAFF
d_gene: .; v_gene: TRBV7-9; j_gene: TRBJ1-1; abundance: .; CDR3nt: TGTGCCAGCAGCCTTGATACAGGGGAAGCTTTCTTT; CDR3aa: CASSLDTGEAFF
d_gene: .; v_gene: TRBV27; j_gene: TRBJ2-1; abundance: .; CDR3nt: TGTGCCAGCAGTTTAATCGGCGGGCAGACTTACAATGAGCAGTTCTTC; CDR3aa: CASSLIGGQTYNEQFF
d_gene: .; v_gene: TRBV7-2; j_gene: TRBJ2-3; abundance: .; CDR3nt: TGTGCCAGCAGCCGTAGACGGGGGACCTACACAGATACGCAGTATTTT; CDR3aa: CASSRRRGTYTDTQYF
d_gene: .; v_gene: TRBV5-8; j_gene: TRBJ2-1; abundance: .; CDR3nt: TGTGCCAGCAGCCCGGATCAGGGGTGGGGCAATGAGCAGTTCTTC; CDR3aa: CASSPDQGWGNEQFF
d_gene: TRBD2; v_gene: TRBV19; j_gene: TRBJ2-7; abundance: .; CDR3nt: TGTGCCAGTAGTCCTGGGACTAGTCCCCTCCGCCCTTACGAGCAGTACTTC; CDR3aa: CASSPGTSPLRPYEQYF
d_gene: .; v_gene: TRBV28; j_gene: TRBJ2-7; abundance: .; CDR3nt: TGTGCCAGCAGTTTCTCAAAGCGGGACACAAGATACGAGCAGTACTTC; CDR3aa: CASSFSKRDTRYEQYF
d_gene: TRBD2; v_gene: TRBV3-1/TRBV3-2; j_gene: TRBJ2-5; abundance: .; CDR3nt: TGTGCCAGCAGCCAAGAAAGCGGGGGGGCCCATTTCGAGACCCAGTACTTC; CDR3aa: CASSQESGGAHFETQYF